The text below deals with one T cell receptor (beta chain). Its target is unknown. Sequencing used immunoSEQ multiplex PCR; TCRdb keeps in-frame clones, though not all of them. The repertoire holds 86,000 or so clones, with more than 90% as singletons. This record comes from a study of T cell responses to AZD1222 COVID-19 vaccine. Findings and limits, study-wide: Targeting of unmutated variant regions was reportedly seen in nearly half of spike-specific TCRs. Along spike, vaccine-associated CD4 TCRs were found throughout, with dominance at 160-218 and 743-854. Donors were largely white British and mainly female; clonal diversity was possibly underestimated.

The sample was peripheral blood, taken on day 0 of AZD1222 vaccination. The TCR sequence derives from an adult in good health.

CDR3: CASSSRGSGSYEQYF. CDR3 DNA: TGTGCCAGCAGTTCCCGGGGTAGCGGGAGCTACGAGCAGTACTTC. The chain couples TRBV28 to TRBJ2-7; 9 bases agree with TRBD2. Germline CDR1 and CDR2: MDHEN and SYDVKM. The J segment lost 3 bases and the V segment lost 4 bases, leaving 7 bases of the junction unmatched. The CDR3 is 15 amino acids.